This T cell receptor beta chain stems from a study of T-cell memory formation after mild COVID-19. As regards this clonotype: Its antigen is not known.

Trimming cost V 2 bases and J 4 bases; bases outside gene matches: 8. This CDR3 has 16 amino acids. Germline CDR1 and CDR2: SNHLY and FYNNEI. TCRdb redid the calling of the 5' RACE reads with MiXCR, one entry per CDR3 protein. The sample lists nearly 110,000 distinct CDR3 sequences; around 12% were seen once. Findings and caveats of the study: The second-wave clones peaking on day 37 were not confirmed as SARS-CoV-2-specific. For contracting clones, CD4+ ones sat mainly in CM and EM, CD8+ in EMRA. Pre-infection memory held some responding clones, suggesting pre-existing cross-reactive T cells responded. Later expanders leaned CD4+, whereas clones that contracted between day 15 and 85 were balanced CD4/CD8.

The sample consisted of PBMCs or a T cell subset sorted from them (not recorded which). The chain employs TRBV2 and TRBJ2-1, with 7 bases fitting TRBD2. This receptor was taken from an adult woman who had mild COVID-19 (a few samples of this study predate the infection). Cell type and time point are not known. CDR3 in DNA: TGTGCCAGCAGTGAAATAAGAGGGAGGGATTACAATGAGCAGTTCTTC. Protein: CASSEIRGRDYNEQFF.